These 19 T cell receptor beta chains were all obtained from the same sample, sequenced in a study of T cell responses to AZD1222 COVID-19 vaccine. Profiling relied on immunoSEQ multiplex PCR, and the TCRdb table lists in-frame clones only, not all of them. This table holds some 150,000 clones, 90% found once. The material was peripheral blood, obtained on day 0 of AZD1222 vaccination. Receptors originate from an adult in good health.

This chain uses TRBV6-2 or TRBV6-3 with TRBJ2-7; D assignment may be TRBD1 or TRBD2 (5 bases each). V shed 2 bases and J shed 2 bases, with 16 bases lying between them. From germline, CDR1 is MNHEY and CDR2 SVGEGT. This CDR3 is built from 16 residues. CDR3 in DNA: TGTGCCAGCAGTTACGGGACGGCTGGGGGTGCCTACGAGCAGTACTTC. Amino acid sequence: CASSYGTAGGAYEQYF.

The chain uses TRBV7-3 and TRBJ1-1; the D is unclear. The CDR3 covers 13 residues. Germline assignment: CDR1 SGHTA and CDR2 FQGTGA. V lost 2 bases and J 4 bases, leaving 8 bases between the germline ends. The CDR3 nucleotides read TGTGCCAGCAGCTTAGACGGTGGCACTGAAGCTTTCTTT. This translates into CASSLDGGTEAFF.

The rearrangement links TRBV6-4 to TRBJ2-2, with 10 positions matching TRBD2. This CDR3 is built from 17 residues. CDR1 and CDR2 from the germline V gene are MRHNA and SNTAGT. V gave up 7 bases and J gave up 1 base; unmatched junction bases: 9. Written as DNA, the CDR3 is TGTGCCAGCAAGATGATAGCGGGGGGCCGGAACACCGGGGAGCTGTTTTTT. Residues: CASKMIAGGRNTGELFF.

This clone occurred once. The chain employs TRBV12-5 and TRBJ1-5; the D is unclear. Germline V lookup: CDR1 LGHNT, CDR2 FRNRAP. V was cut by 4 bases and J by 0 bases, with 7 bases left in between. The CDR3 is made up of 14 amino acids. CDR3 DNA: TGTGCTAGTGGTTGGGCGAATAGCAATCAGCCCCAGCATTTT. Translation: CASGWANSNQPQHF.

This clone was seen more than once but under ten times. This sequence joins TRBV7-2 and TRBJ2-7, with unresolved D. Germline CDR1 reads SGHTA; CDR2 reads FQGNSA. Trimming left V 5 bases short and J 4 bases short, with 12 bases between. CDR3 length equals 13 residues. In DNA, the CDR3 is TGTGCCAGCAGCCCTATGGCGCCTTACGAGCAGTACTTC. Translated, it gives CASSPMAPYEQYF.

J is TRBJ2-7 and V is TRBV5-4; D gene ambiguous. CDR3 size: 14 residues. V was clipped by 2 bases and J by 2 bases, with 11 bases between them. Germline-derived CDR1 and CDR2 are SGHNT and YYREEE (reference sequence). The CDR3 DNA reads TGTGCCAGCAGCTTTAAAGCGTTTCCCTACGAGCAGTACTTC. It specifies CASSFKAFPYEQYF.

The J gene is TRBJ1-1, the V gene TRBV30, with 10 nucleotides matching TRBD1. The V gene end was trimmed by 3 bases and the J gene end by 7 bases; junction bases not matched to a gene: 11. This CDR3 has 15 amino acids. Germline loops: CDR1 GTSNPN, CDR2 SVGIG (reference sequence). CDR3 loop: CAWRETGGAVGEAFF. The CDR3 DNA sequence: TGTGCCTGGAGGGAGACAGGGGGCGCGGTAGGTGAAGCTTTCTTT.

The gene calls are TRBV28 and TRBJ1-6; 7 bases are shared with TRBD1. J gave up 6 bases and V 6 bases, and 8 bases lay outside the gene matches. This CDR3 contains 15 residues. The germline V gene has CDR1 MDHEN and CDR2 SYDVKM. CDR3 nucleotide sequence: TGTGCCAGCAGGTTGGGCAGGGGGATTAATTCACCCCTCCACTTT. Residues: CASRLGRGINSPLHF.

The rearrangement links TRBV19 to TRBJ1-6, with D possibly TRBD1 on 6 matching bases. V was pared by 2 bases and J by 7 bases, with 15 bases between. Looked up from germline, CDR1 is LNHDA and CDR2 is SQIVND (reference sequence). The CDR3 has 16 residues. CDR3 sequence: CASSISTGSGNSPLHF. Written as DNA, the CDR3 is TGTGCCAGTAGTATATCGACAGGCTCTGGGAATTCACCCCTCCACTTT.

V gene TRBV15 combines with J gene TRBJ2-1, with 8 bases fitting TRBD2. CDR3 length: 14 residues. Germline CDR1 LNHNV, CDR2 YYDKDF (reference sequence). After removal of 1 base from V and 9 bases from J, the junction contained 5 bases not matched to a gene. Written as DNA, the CDR3 is TGTGCCACCAGCAGAGGTTCGGGAGGGGGTGAGCAGTTCTTC. This codes for CATSRGSGGGEQFF.

The gene calls are TRBV9 and TRBJ1-1; D is unresolved. V was clipped by 2 bases and J by 4 bases, with 21 bases between them. This CDR3 region has 17 residues. Germline V gene sequence: CDR1 SGDLS, CDR2 YYNGEE. The DNA of the CDR3 is TGTGCCAGCAGCGTTACACCAGGCCGCCGTGTTAGCACTGAAGCTTTCTTT. Its protein is CASSVTPGRRVSTEAFF.

The chain couples TRBV10-3 to TRBJ1-6; D unclear. The CDR3 is made up of 12 amino acids. Germline assignment: CDR1 ENHRY and CDR2 SYGVKD. Trimming cost V 4 bases and J 7 bases, with 5 bases left between them. In nucleotides, the CDR3 is TGTGCCATCAGTGGCGGGAATTCACCCCTCCACTTT. Its translation is CAISGGNSPLHF.

The chain carries TRBV28 and TRBJ1-2; D gene ambiguous. CDR3 length: 13 amino acids. Per germline, CDR1 MDHEN and CDR2 SYDVKM. V lost 8 bases and J lost 7, with 17 bases in between. The CDR3 nucleotides read TGTGCCAGCGACCGCCCTTCCTCTATTGGCTACACCTTC. It translates to CASDRPSSIGYTF.

The chain uses TRBV7-2 and TRBJ2-3; TRBD2 is a possible D gene (5 bases). CDR3 length: 15 residues. CDR1 SGHTA and CDR2 FQGNSA come from the germline V gene. Trimming stripped 4 bases from V and 4 bases from J, with 15 bases between. The CDR3 here is CASSSYSEGADTQYF. The CDR3 DNA reads as TGTGCCAGCAGCTCGTATTCCGAGGGAGCAGATACGCAGTATTTT. The whole variable domain, filled in from reference TRBV7-2 and TRBJ2-3, reads GAGVSQSPSNKVTEKGKDVELRCDPISGHTALYWYRQSLGQGLEFLIYFQGNSAPDKSGLPSDRFSAERTGGSVSTLTIQRTQQEDSAVYLCASSSYSEGADTQYFGPGTRLTVL.

The V call is TRBV6-6, the J call TRBJ1-1; D remains unclear. CDR3 length: 13 residues. With 4 bases removed from V and 8 bases from J, the gap between germline ends came to 14 bases. CDR1 MNHNY and CDR2 SVGAGI come from the germline V gene (reference sequence). The CDR3 loop reads CASSSWAGNEAFF. For the CDR3, the DNA is TGTGCCAGCAGTTCATGGGCCGGCAACGAAGCTTTCTTT.

This sequence joins TRBV28 and TRBJ1-1, with 8 bases that match TRBD1. This CDR3 contains 13 residues. Germline-derived CDR1 and CDR2 are MDHEN and SYDVKM. The V and J ends lost 6 bases and 10 bases, in that order; junction bases with no gene match: 10. The DNA of the CDR3 is TGTGCCAGCAGAAGACAGGGGCAATCCGGAGCTTTCTTT. Protein: CASRRQGQSGAFF. The whole variable domain, remainder taken from reference TRBV28 and TRBJ1-1, is DVKVTQSSRYLVKRTGEKVFLECVQDMDHENMFWYRQDPGLGLRLIYFSYDVKMKEKGDIPEGYSVSREKKERFSLILESASTNQTSMYLCASRRQGQSGAFFGQGTRLTVV.

The chain recombines TRBV7-3 with TRBJ2-2; no firm D call. V dropped 2 bases and J dropped 5 bases, with 3 bases sitting between them. In germline, CDR1 is SGHTA, CDR2 FQGTGA. There are 12 residues in the CDR3. The CDR3: CASSLGTGELFF. In DNA, the CDR3 is TGTGCCAGCAGCTTAGGGACCGGGGAGCTGTTTTTT.

This clone is a singleton in its sample. This chain uses TRBV9 with TRBJ1-3; unclear D gene. The V end was cut by 0 bases, the J end by 0 bases, with 7 bases between. Germline lookup yields CDR1 SGDLS and CDR2 YYNGEE. The CDR3 loop spans 15 amino acids. CDR3 protein: CASSVDRGSGNTIYF. In nucleotides, the CDR3 is TGTGCCAGCAGCGTAGATCGGGGCTCTGGAAACACCATATATTTT. The variable domain in full, with the rest retrieved from reference TRBV9 and TRBJ1-3, is DSGVTQTPKHLITATGQRVTLRCSPRSGDLSVYWYQQSLDQGLQFLIQYYNGEERAKGNILERFSAQQFPDLHSELNLSSLELGDSALYFCASSVDRGSGNTIYFGEGSWLTVV.

The chain joins TRBV5-1 to TRBJ1-3; D remains unclear. This CDR3 region has 15 residues. Trimming removed 0 bases at V and 2 bases at J, with 9 bases between. CDR1 SGHRS and CDR2 YFSETQ come from the germline V gene. In nucleotides, the CDR3 is TGCGCCAGCAGCTTGGGGCTAGGGACTGGAAACACCATATATTTT. It specifies CASSLGLGTGNTIYF.